This T cell receptor (beta chain) was captured by sequencing in a study of long-term antiretroviral therapy in people with HIV. Overall study findings and caveats: Dominating the repertoire at all time points were the clones that expanded before ART. HIV repertoires showed narrower CDR3 length ranges than controls. Neither ART adherence, viral resistance nor therapy changes were documented.

The immunoSEQ assay was v3.0, run at survey level. Sequencing targeted roughly 35,000-55,000 T-cell genomes per sample. Measured with immunoSEQ multiplex PCR; TCRdb has only the in-frame clones, and not every one. This sample yields about 48,000 clones, of which around 84% are seen a single time; more than 2.5% belongs to the top ten. CDR3 length: 13 residues. Germline CDR1 LNHDA, CDR2 SQIVND (reference sequence). V was pared by 7 bases and J by 7 bases, with 13 bases between. As to this clone: Its antigen is as yet unknown.

The sequence derives from a woman between 18 and 30 years old with HIV. This material consisted of unsorted PBMCs, taken 0.8 years after starting antiretroviral therapy. This chain joins TRBV19 and TRBJ1-4; the D is unclear. CDR3 DNA: TGTGCCAGTAATTCCGGTGTGATTGAAAAACTGTTTTTT. Amino acid sequence: CASNSGVIEKLFF.